The 15 T cell receptor beta chains below were found in one sample sequenced in a study of identical twins. TCRdb passed the 5' RACE reads through MiXCR, listing each CDR3 protein once. This table has approximately 300,000 distinct CDR3 sequences, just under 9.5% appearing once. This sample was shared with a second study, whose subject was yellow fever vaccine responses in identical twins.

The sequencing input was CD8+ T cells sorted from blood. The receptors shown here come from a woman aged 18-29 years in good health.

This clonotype appeared a few times. The chain couples TRBV20-1 to TRBJ2-1; D possibly uses TRBD1 or TRBD2 (5 bases each). Deletions cut 6 bases from V and 5 bases from J, with 17 bases between. The CDR3 is 14 amino acids. CDR1 is DFQATT, CDR2 SNEGSKA, per germline (reference sequence). The CDR3 spells CSAIPGRQDNEQFF. CDR3 nucleotides: TGCAGTGCCATCCCGGGACGGCAAGACAATGAGCAGTTCTTC.

This rearrangement joins TRBV20-1 to TRBJ2-7; the match to TRBD1 covers 7 bases. This CDR3 region has 15 residues. Trimming at V came to 0 bases and at J to 1 base, leaving 6 bases not matched to a gene. In germline, CDR1 is DFQATT, CDR2 SNEGSKA (reference sequence). The CDR3 protein is CSARDPRDSSYEQYF. For the CDR3, the DNA is TGCAGTGCTAGAGATCCCCGGGACAGTTCCTACGAGCAGTACTTC.

This clonotype was observed at least ten times. The gene calls are TRBV4-1 and TRBJ1-6, with 9 positions matching TRBD1. V was clipped by 3 bases and J by 7 bases; unmatched bases: 7. The CDR3 covers 16 residues. Per germline, CDR1 MGHRA and CDR2 YSYEKL. The CDR3 here is CASSHYRQGENSPLHF. In DNA form, the CDR3 reads TGCGCCAGCAGCCATTACAGACAGGGGGAAAATTCACCCCTCCACTTT.

The rearrangement joins TRBV10-3 to TRBJ2-3; 7 nucleotides match TRBD1. Trimming removed 4 bases from V and 2 bases from J; junction bases left unmatched: 6. CDR3 size: 15 residues. Looked up from germline, CDR1 is ENHRY and CDR2 is SYGVKD. The DNA of the CDR3 is TGTGCCATCAGTGGACGACAGGGCTACACAGATACGCAGTATTTT. It translates to CAISGRQGYTDTQYF.

V is TRBV6-2 or TRBV6-3 and J is TRBJ2-7; D uncertain. Germline V lookup: CDR1 MNHEY, CDR2 SVGEGT. Trimming took off 2 bases at V and 2 bases at J, with 13 bases between the two ends. The CDR3 loop spans 15 amino acids. The CDR3 spells CASSYSAESTYEQYF. The CDR3 DNA sequence: TGTGCCAGCAGTTACAGTGCGGAATCAACCTACGAGCAGTACTTC.

The chain couples TRBV20-1 to TRBJ2-5; D might be TRBD2 (5 bases). The V gene's germline CDR1 is DFQATT and CDR2 SNEGSKA (reference sequence). The CDR3 has 16 residues. With 4 bases removed from V and 0 bases from J, the gap between germline ends came to 18 bases. The CDR3 coding sequence is TGCAGTGCTAACAAGGAAGCGGACCCTTACCAAGAGACCCAGTACTTC. Translated, it gives CSANKEADPYQETQYF.

There are a few counts of this clonotype. The chain combines TRBV7-8 with TRBJ2-1; D is tentatively TRBD1 or TRBD2 (6 bases each). Trimming stripped 4 bases from V and 8 bases from J, with 9 bases between. Germline CDR1 SGHVS, CDR2 FQNEAQ. The CDR3 is 12 amino acids. The CDR3 region has the DNA TGTGCCAGCAGCTCCCGGGGGCATGAGCAGTTCTTC. Translating it yields CASSSRGHEQFF.

There are a few counts of this clonotype. The gene calls are TRBV2 and TRBJ2-7, with 7 bases that match TRBD1. The CDR3 runs to 15 residues. Trimming cost V 1 base and J 3 bases; bases outside gene matches: 6. Germline loops: CDR1 SNHLY, CDR2 FYNNEI. The CDR3 sequence is CASSEGGQSLYEQYF. In DNA form, the CDR3 reads TGTGCCAGCAGTGAAGGGGGACAGTCCCTCTACGAGCAGTACTTC.

This clonotype was detected a few times. The chain uses TRBV7-9 and TRBJ2-1; 11 positions agree with TRBD2. CDR1 and CDR2 (germline): SEHNR, FQNEAQ (reference sequence). The CDR3 runs to 15 residues. V was pared by 5 bases and J by 8 bases, with 8 bases of the junction left unmatched. The CDR3 protein is CASSLSGGALHEQFF. The DNA for the CDR3 is TGTGCCAGCAGCCTTAGCGGGGGGGCTCTCCATGAGCAGTTCTTC.

The genes are TRBV10-3 and TRBJ2-5; 9 nucleotides line up with TRBD1. The CDR3 totals 16 residues. Per germline, CDR1 ENHRY and CDR2 SYGVKD. The V and J ends lost 3 bases and 5 bases, in that order; junction bases with no gene match: 10. CDR3 region: CAISDPGTGRTETQYF. DNA for the CDR3: TGTGCCATCAGTGACCCCGGGACAGGGAGGACTGAGACCCAGTACTTC.

This clonotype was seen ten or more times. J is TRBJ2-6 and V is TRBV3-1, with unresolved D. Trimming cost V 10 bases and J 1 base, with 2 bases left between them. The CDR3 runs 11 residues. The germline CDR1 and CDR2 sequences are LGHDT and YNNKEL (reference sequence). The CDR3 nucleotides read TGTGCCACATCTGGGGCCAACGTCCTGACTTTC. Encoded protein: CATSGANVLTF.

In its sample, this clonotype was seen many times. The chain has TRBV4-3 and TRBJ2-1; 9 bases match TRBD2. The V gene end was trimmed by 4 bases and the J gene end by 4 bases; junction bases not matched to a gene: 5. This CDR3 has 15 residues. CDR1 LGHNA and CDR2 YSLEER come from the germline V gene. CDR3 nucleotides: TGCGCCAGCAGCCTAGGGACTAGCAATTACAATGAGCAGTTCTTC. Translating gives CASSLGTSNYNEQFF.

In its sample, this clonotype was seen many times. The J gene is TRBJ2-3, the V gene TRBV20-1; 13 positions agree with TRBD2. V lost 2 bases and J lost 6; bases outside the gene matches: 11. Germline assignment: CDR1 DFQATT and CDR2 SNEGSKA (reference sequence). CDR3 length: 17 amino acids. The CDR3 nucleotides read TGCAGTGCTAGATTCGCAGGACTAGCGGGGGTCCAGGATACGCAGTATTTT. Its translation: CSARFAGLAGVQDTQYF.

Only a few counts were recorded for this clonotype. The CDR3 spells CASSESRGSEQYF. In DNA, the CDR3 is TGTGCCAGCAGTGAATCTAGGGGGTCCGAGCAGTACTTC. This sequence joins TRBV6-1 and TRBJ2-7; possibly TRBD1 for D (6 bases). Germline lookup yields CDR1 MNHNS and CDR2 SASEGT. V was clipped by 2 bases and J by 6 bases, with 11 bases between them. CDR3 size: 13 residues.

The table lists this clonotype with many counts. This chain links TRBV5-6 with TRBJ2-3; 7 nucleotides agree with TRBD1. This CDR3 is 15 amino acids long. Losses at the gene ends were 3 bases for V and 1 base for J; bases not matched to a gene: 5. CDR1 and CDR2 from the germline V gene are SGHDT and YYEEEE. In DNA, the CDR3 is TGTGCCAGCAGCTCTGACAGGGATCGCACAGATACGCAGTATTTT. Protein product: CASSSDRDRTDTQYF.